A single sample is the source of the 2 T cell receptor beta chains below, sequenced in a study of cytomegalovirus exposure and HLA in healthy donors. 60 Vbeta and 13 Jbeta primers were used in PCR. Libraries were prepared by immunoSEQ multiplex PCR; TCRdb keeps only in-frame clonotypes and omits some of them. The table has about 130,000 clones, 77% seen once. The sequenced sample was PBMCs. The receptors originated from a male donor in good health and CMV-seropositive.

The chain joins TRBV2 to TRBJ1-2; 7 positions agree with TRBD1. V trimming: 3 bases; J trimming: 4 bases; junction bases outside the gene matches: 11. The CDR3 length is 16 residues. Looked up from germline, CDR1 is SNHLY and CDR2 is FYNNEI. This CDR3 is CASSEGTAAIGYGYTF. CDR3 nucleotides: TGTGCCAGCAGTGAGGGGACAGCCGCGATCGGCTATGGCTACACCTTC. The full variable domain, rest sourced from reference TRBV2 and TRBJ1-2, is EPEVTQTPSHQVTQMGQEVILRCVPISNHLYFYWYRQILGQKVEFLVSFYNNEISEKSEIFDDQFSVERPDGSNFTLKIRSTKLEDSAMYFCASSEGTAAIGYGYTFGSGTRLTVV.

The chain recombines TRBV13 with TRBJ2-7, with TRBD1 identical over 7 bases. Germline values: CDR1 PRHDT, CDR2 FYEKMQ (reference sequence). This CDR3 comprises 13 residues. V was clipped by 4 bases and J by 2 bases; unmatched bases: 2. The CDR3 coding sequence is TGTGCCAGCAGCTCCGGGACAGCCTACGAGCAGTACTTC. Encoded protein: CASSSGTAYEQYF.